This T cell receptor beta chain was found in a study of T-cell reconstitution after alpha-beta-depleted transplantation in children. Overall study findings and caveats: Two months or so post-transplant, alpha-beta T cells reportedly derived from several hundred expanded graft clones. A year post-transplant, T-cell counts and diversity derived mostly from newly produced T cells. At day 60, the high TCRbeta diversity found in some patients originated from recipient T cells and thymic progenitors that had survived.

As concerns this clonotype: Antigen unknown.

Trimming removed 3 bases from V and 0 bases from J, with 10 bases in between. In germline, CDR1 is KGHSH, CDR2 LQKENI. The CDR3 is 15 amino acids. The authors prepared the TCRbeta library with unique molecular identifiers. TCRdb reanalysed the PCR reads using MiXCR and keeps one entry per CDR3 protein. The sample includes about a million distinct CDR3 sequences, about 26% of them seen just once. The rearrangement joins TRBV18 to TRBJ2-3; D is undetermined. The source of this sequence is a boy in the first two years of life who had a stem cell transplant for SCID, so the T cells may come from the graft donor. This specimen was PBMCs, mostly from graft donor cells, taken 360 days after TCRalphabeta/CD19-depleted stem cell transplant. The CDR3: CASSPTPASTDTQYF. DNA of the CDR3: TGTGCCAGCTCACCGACACCCGCTAGCACAGATACGCAGTATTTT.